A selection of T cell receptor beta chains follows, all from one sample in a study of blood T cell repertoires in COVID-19. Method: immunoSEQ multiplex PCR; TCRdb's copy keeps in-frame clones and lacks some. This table holds about 230,000 clones, about 83% found once. Material: peripheral blood. The receptors here all came from a woman in her forties or fifties with acute or convalescent COVID-19. The CDR3 runs from the conserved cysteine through the conserved F or W. D genes are given only for firm matches. Where a row states a size, it is once, few, many or the class of an expanded clone; other rows omit it.

clone size: -
D gene: TRBD1
J gene: TRBJ1-5
V gene: TRBV7-8
CDR3 protein: CASSRQGLQPQHF
CDR3 DNA: TGTGCCAGCAGCCGACAGGGACTTCAGCCCCAGCATTTT

clone size: once
D gene: TRBD2
J gene: TRBJ2-1
V gene: TRBV19
CDR3 protein: CASSMGGRAFYNEQFF
CDR3 DNA: TGTGCCAGTAGTATGGGAGGGAGGGCCTTCTACAATGAGCAGTTCTTC

clone size: once
D gene: -
J gene: TRBJ1-2
V gene: TRBV5-1
CDR3 protein: CASSSDSNYGYTF
CDR3 DNA: TGCGCCAGCAGCTCGGACAGTAACTATGGCTACACCTTC

clone size: -
D gene: -
J gene: TRBJ1-5
V gene: TRBV28
CDR3 protein: CASRAKWQGVNSNQPQHF
CDR3 DNA: TGTGCCAGCAGGGCTAAGTGGCAGGGCGTAAATAGCAATCAGCCCCAGCATTTT

clone size: -
D gene: TRBD1
J gene: TRBJ1-1
V gene: TRBV5-4
CDR3 protein: CASSSPTGGVNEAFF
CDR3 DNA: TGTGCCAGCAGCTCACCGACAGGGGGCGTAAATGAAGCTTTCTTT

clone size: -
D gene: TRBD1
J gene: TRBJ1-4
V gene: TRBV5-1
CDR3 protein: CASSPGTGVEKLFF
CDR3 DNA: TGCGCCAGCAGTCCCGGGACAGGAGTTGAAAAACTGTTTTTT

clone size: once
D gene: -
J gene: TRBJ2-5
V gene: TRBV30
CDR3 protein: CAWSVHSKETQYF
CDR3 DNA: TGTGCCTGGAGTGTACACAGCAAAGAGACCCAGTACTTC

clone size: -
D gene: -
J gene: TRBJ2-5
V gene: TRBV4-1
CDR3 protein: CASSQSTPAAETQYF
CDR3 DNA: TGCGCCAGCAGCCAAAGCACCCCGGCGGCGGAGACCCAGTACTTC

clone size: once
D gene: -
J gene: TRBJ2-6
V gene: TRBV27
CDR3 protein: CASSSTLRGGANVLTF
CDR3 DNA: TGTGCCAGCAGTTCCACGTTGAGGGGGGGGGCCAACGTCCTGACTTTC

clone size: -
D gene: -
J gene: TRBJ1-6
V gene: TRBV5-1
CDR3 protein: CASSLGSGIGNSPLHF
CDR3 DNA: TGCGCCAGCAGCCTGGGTTCGGGGATTGGTAATTCACCCCTCCACTTT

clone size: -
D gene: -
J gene: TRBJ2-3
V gene: TRBV6-5
CDR3 protein: CASSLRDSRDTQYF
CDR3 DNA: TGTGCCAGCAGCCTTCGGGACTCGAGGGATACGCAGTATTTT

clone size: -
D gene: TRBD1
J gene: TRBJ1-1
V gene: TRBV4-2
CDR3 protein: CASSQVGGEAFF
CDR3 DNA: TGTGCCAGCAGCCAAGTAGGGGGCGAAGCTTTCTTT

clone size: -
D gene: -
J gene: TRBJ2-5
V gene: TRBV2
CDR3 protein: CASSWRGAQETQYF
CDR3 DNA: TGTGCCAGCAGCTGGCGGGGCGCCCAAGAGACCCAGTACTTC

clone size: once
D gene: -
J gene: TRBJ2-1
V gene: TRBV2
CDR3 protein: CASSEWRDINEQFF
CDR3 DNA: TGTGCCAGCAGTGAATGGCGGGATATCAATGAGCAGTTCTTC

clone size: -
D gene: -
J gene: TRBJ1-6
V gene: TRBV4-1
CDR3 protein: CASSQEPVSPLHF
CDR3 DNA: TGCGCCAGCAGCCAAGAACCGGTTTCACCCCTCCACTTT

clone size: -
D gene: -
J gene: TRBJ2-3
V gene: TRBV10-3
CDR3 protein: CAISDYPIRDTQYF
CDR3 DNA: TGTGCCATCAGTGACTACCCCATTCGGGATACGCAGTATTTT

clone size: -
D gene: TRBD2
J gene: TRBJ2-2
V gene: TRBV6-1
CDR3 protein: CASSGLAGGNTGELFF
CDR3 DNA: TGTGCCAGCAGTGGACTAGCGGGGGGGAACACCGGGGAGCTGTTTTTT

clone size: -
D gene: -
J gene: TRBJ1-4
V gene: TRBV10-3
CDR3 protein: CASRIGGNEKLFF
CDR3 DNA: TGTGCCTCGAGGATCGGGGGAAATGAAAAACTGTTTTTT

clone size: -
D gene: -
J gene: TRBJ1-2
V gene: TRBV4-1
CDR3 protein: CASSQVNSGGNGYTF
CDR3 DNA: TGCGCCAGCAGCCAAGTGAATTCCGGGGGGAATGGCTACACCTTC

clone size: -
D gene: TRBD1
J gene: TRBJ2-7
V gene: TRBV28
CDR3 protein: CASSGPGQGTYEQYF
CDR3 DNA: TGTGCCAGCAGTGGACCGGGACAGGGGACCTACGAGCAGTACTTC

clone size: -
D gene: -
J gene: TRBJ2-5
V gene: TRBV5-1
CDR3 protein: CASSLVSETQYF
CDR3 DNA: TGCGCCAGCAGCTTGGTTTCGGAGACCCAGTACTTC

clone size: -
D gene: TRBD2
J gene: TRBJ2-5
V gene: TRBV4-1
CDR3 protein: CASSPGLAGGETQYF
CDR3 DNA: TGCGCCAGCAGCCCGGGACTAGCGGGAGGGGAGACCCAGTACTTC

clone size: -
D gene: TRBD1
J gene: TRBJ1-2
V gene: TRBV28
CDR3 protein: CASSLGGQGGGYTF
CDR3 DNA: TGTGCCAGCAGTTTAGGGGGACAGGGAGGAGGCTACACCTTC

clone size: -
D gene: -
J gene: TRBJ2-7
V gene: TRBV28
CDR3 protein: CASSLTGEIPYEQYF
CDR3 DNA: TGTGCCAGCAGTTTAACCGGGGAAATCCCCTACGAGCAGTACTTC

clone size: few
D gene: -
J gene: TRBJ2-2
V gene: TRBV7-8
CDR3 protein: CASSLSPGGHATGELFF
CDR3 DNA: TGTGCCAGCAGCTTAAGTCCGGGGGGCCACGCCACCGGGGAGCTGTTTTTT

clone size: -
D gene: TRBD2
J gene: TRBJ2-1
V gene: TRBV7-9
CDR3 protein: CASSSAAFLAGLEQFF
CDR3 DNA: TGTGCCAGCAGCTCCGCCGCCTTTCTAGCGGGTCTTGAGCAGTTCTTC

clone size: -
D gene: -
J gene: TRBJ2-5
V gene: TRBV2
CDR3 protein: CASSPRQIQETQYF
CDR3 DNA: TGTGCCAGCAGCCCCCGACAGATCCAAGAGACCCAGTACTTC

clone size: -
D gene: -
J gene: TRBJ1-2
V gene: TRBV5-6
CDR3 protein: CASSFAGPYGYTF
CDR3 DNA: TGTGCCAGCAGCTTCGCAGGGCCCTATGGCTACACCTTC

clone size: -
D gene: TRBD1
J gene: TRBJ2-7
V gene: TRBV6-2/TRBV6-3
CDR3 protein: CASSLLQGLHYEQYF
CDR3 DNA: TGTGCCAGCAGTTTATTACAGGGGCTACACTACGAGCAGTACTTC

clone size: -
D gene: -
J gene: TRBJ1-6
V gene: TRBV15
CDR3 protein: CATSREGVGSPLHF
CDR3 DNA: TGTGCCACCAGCAGAGAAGGGGTAGGGTCACCCCTCCACTTT

clone size: few
D gene: -
J gene: TRBJ2-7
V gene: TRBV28
CDR3 protein: CASSLQGTYEQYF
CDR3 DNA: TGTGCCAGCAGTTTACAGGGGACCTACGAGCAGTACTTC

clone size: -
D gene: TRBD1
J gene: TRBJ2-3
V gene: TRBV24-1
CDR3 protein: CATSEPITGQSTDTQYF
CDR3 DNA: TGTGCCACCAGTGAGCCAATTACGGGACAGAGCACAGATACGCAGTATTTT

clone size: -
D gene: TRBD1
J gene: TRBJ1-4
V gene: TRBV5-1
CDR3 protein: CASSLLGDSANEKLFF
CDR3 DNA: TGCGCCAGCAGCTTGTTGGGGGACAGTGCTAATGAAAAACTGTTTTTT

clone size: -
D gene: -
J gene: TRBJ2-2
V gene: TRBV5-4
CDR3 protein: CASSLDGPGELFF
CDR3 DNA: TGTGCCAGCAGCTTGGATGGCCCCGGGGAGCTGTTTTTT

clone size: -
D gene: -
J gene: TRBJ1-2
V gene: TRBV7-8
CDR3 protein: CASSEQGFYGYTF
CDR3 DNA: TGTGCCAGCAGCGAACAGGGTTTCTATGGCTACACCTTC

clone size: -
D gene: TRBD2
J gene: TRBJ2-7
V gene: TRBV10-1
CDR3 protein: CASSDFAGEPYEQYF
CDR3 DNA: TGCGCCAGCAGTGACTTTGCGGGAGAGCCCTACGAGCAGTACTTC